The 19 T cell receptor beta chains below come from one sample, sequenced in a study of brain metastases from non-small cell lung cancer. The data were produced by immunoSEQ multiplex PCR, yet TCRdb's version contains in-frame clones alone and is incomplete. Among several hundred clones, roughly 89% were seen once, and the ten largest hold about 12%. Sequenced: primary lung tumor tissue. These receptors all come from a donor over 35 with non-small cell lung cancer.

This rearrangement joins TRBV30 to TRBJ1-5; no definite D call. V gave up 2 bases and J gave up 3 bases, with 5 bases separating them. Germline V gives CDR1 GTSNPN, CDR2 SVGIG (reference sequence). The length of the CDR3 is 12 residues. CDR3 in DNA: TGTGCCTGGAGTCCCCCCAATCAGCCCCAGCATTTT. It codes for CAWSPPNQPQHF.

A note on this clone: An end of the junction differs from the germline gene, which may be a read error. The chain is built from TRBV19 and TRBJ1-4, with D uncertain. Germline values: CDR1 LNHDA, CDR2 SQIVND (reference sequence). The CDR3 is 14 residues long. The DNA for the CDR3 is TGTGTCAGTAGTTCCGTTCGGGCATATGAAAAACTGTTTTTT. As protein: CVSSSVRAYEKLFF.

Turning to this clone: An end of the junction differs from the germline gene, which may be a read error. The gene calls are TRBV7-8 and TRBJ1-6; D remains unclear. CDR3 length: 18 amino acids. Germline values: CDR1 SGHVS, CDR2 FQNEAQ. CDR3 sequence: CASSLALPTSSYNSSLHF. The CDR3 DNA is TGTGCCAGCAGCTTAGCGCTTCCGACCTCCTCCTATAATTCATCCCTCCACTTT.

V usage is TRBV19 and J usage is TRBJ1-6, with TRBD1 matching over 8 bases. CDR1 is LNHDA, CDR2 SQIVND, per germline (reference sequence). This CDR3 has 13 residues. V trimming: 3 bases; J trimming: 9 bases; junction bases outside the gene matches: 1. The CDR3 sequence: CASSIRGLSPLHF. The CDR3 coding sequence is TGTGCCAGTAGTATCAGGGGGCTTTCACCCCTCCACTTT.

This chain links TRBV24-1 with TRBJ1-1; D remains ambiguous. In germline, CDR1 is KGHDR, CDR2 SFDVKD. Trimming took 4 bases from V and 4 from J, leaving 9 bases between them. The CDR3 runs to 13 residues. Here the CDR3 DNA reads TGTGCCACCAGTGAAAGGTGGGGCACTGAAGCTTTCTTT. It specifies CATSERWGTEAFF.

J is TRBJ1-1 and V is TRBV7-3; possibly TRBD1 for D (5 bases). Deletions cut 3 bases from V and 11 bases from J, with 16 bases between. The CDR3 is 13 amino acids. Germline loops: CDR1 SGHTA, CDR2 FQGTGA. DNA of the CDR3: TGTGCCAGCAGCTTGCAACCGGGACTTGGGGCTTTCTTT. It yields the protein CASSLQPGLGAFF.

The DNA of the CDR3 is TGTGCCAGCAGCTTAGCCCGGACAGGGCAGGGTGAAGCTTTCTTT. Protein sequence: CASSLARTGQGEAFF. V gene TRBV7-9 combines with J gene TRBJ1-1; 8 positions agree with TRBD1. Germline CDR1 and CDR2: SEHNR and FQNEAQ (reference sequence). This CDR3 has 15 amino acids. V dropped 0 bases and J dropped 7; count of bases not matched to a gene: 7.

This chain uses TRBV7-2 with TRBJ1-1, with 9 bases lining up with TRBD1. The CDR3 covers 15 residues. V shed 5 bases, J shed 5 bases, and the junction held 9 bases outside the gene matches. From germline, CDR1 is SGHTA and CDR2 FQGNSA. The CDR3 protein is CASSQFNRGPTEAFF. DNA for the CDR3: TGTGCCAGCAGCCAATTCAACAGGGGGCCGACTGAAGCTTTCTTT.

This chain uses TRBV7-9 with TRBJ2-1; tentatively, D is TRBD2 (5 bases). Germline V lookup: CDR1 SEHNR, CDR2 FQNEAQ (reference sequence). This CDR3 has 14 residues. The germline V and J ends were trimmed by 4 bases and 4 bases, with 11 bases remaining between them. The CDR3 loop is CASSSGLGYNEQFF. The DNA of the CDR3 is TGTGCCAGCAGCTCAGGACTGGGATACAATGAGCAGTTCTTC. The entire variable domain, with the rest obtained from reference TRBV7-9 and TRBJ2-1, is as follows: DTGVSQNPRHKITKRGQNVTFRCDPISEHNRLYWYRQTLGQGPEFLTYFQNEAQLEKSRLLSDRFSAERPKGSFSTLEIQRTEQGDSAMYLCASSSGLGYNEQFFGPGTRLTVL.

To note about this clone: Compared with germline, one end of the junction differs, possibly owing to a read error. This specimen includes other DNA sequences encoding the same CDR3. V is TRBV7-9 and J is TRBJ2-5; no firm D call. CDR1 is SEHNR, CDR2 FQNEAQ, per germline (reference sequence). The CDR3 has 13 amino acids. CDR3 in amino acids: CASSLDPAETQYF. CDR3 bases: TGTGCCAGCAGCTTAGACCCCGCAGAGACCCAATACTTC.

The chain employs TRBV5-4 and TRBJ1-2; D call uncertain. The CDR3 totals 15 residues. The V end was cut by 4 bases, the J end by 0 bases, with 13 bases between. Germline-derived CDR1 and CDR2 are SGHNT and YYREEE (reference sequence). This CDR3 reads CASSTHRRANYGYTF. In nucleotides, the CDR3 is TGTGCCAGCAGCACCCACAGACGTGCTAACTATGGCTACACCTTC.

This rearrangement joins TRBV30 to TRBJ2-2, with TRBD2 matching 7 bases. J lost 3 bases, V lost 1 base, and 5 bases had no gene match. Germline lookup yields CDR1 GTSNPN and CDR2 SVGIG (reference sequence). This CDR3 has 15 residues. CDR3 sequence reads: CAWSEAGVYTGELFF. The CDR3 DNA reads TGTGCCTGGAGTGAGGCGGGAGTCTACACCGGGGAGCTGTTTTTT. The whole variable domain, remainder taken from reference TRBV30 and TRBJ2-2, is SQTIHQWPATLVQPVGSPLSLECTVEGTSNPNLYWYRQAAGRGLQLLFYSVGIGQISSEVPQNLSASRPQDRQFILSSKKLLLSDSGFYLCAWSEAGVYTGELFFGEGSRLTVL.

The chain recombines TRBV3-1 (or the pseudogene TRBV3-2) with TRBJ1-6, with D unclear. The CDR3 is 13 amino acids. Trimming left V 3 bases short and J 8 bases short, with 8 bases between. CDR1 and CDR2 from the germline V gene are LGHDT and YNNKEL (reference sequence). Written as DNA, the CDR3 is TGTGCCAGCAGCCAGCCCGGGCATTCACCCCTCCACTTT. Its protein is CASSQPGHSPLHF.

This chain connects TRBV5-5 to TRBJ2-2; no reliable D call. Germline V gene data show CDR1 as SGHKS and CDR2 as YYEKEE (reference sequence). Trimming left V 4 bases short and J 6 bases short, with 7 bases between. The CDR3 has 12 amino acids. DNA of the CDR3: TGTGCCAGCAGCCTCAGACCCGGGGAGCTGTTTTTT. It is translated as CASSLRPGELFF.

J is TRBJ1-5 and V is TRBV10-3; TRBD1 matches at 7 bases. The germline gives CDR1 ENHRY, CDR2 SYGVKD. V was pared by 6 bases and J by 5 bases, with 4 bases of the junction left unmatched. CDR3 length: 13 amino acids. CDR3 DNA sequence: TGTGCCATCAGCACCACAGGGGATCAGCCCCAGCATTTT. Translated: CAISTTGDQPQHF.

The V and J genes are TRBV7-2 and TRBJ2-7; 11 nucleotides agree with TRBD2. Per the germline V gene, CDR1 is SGHTA and CDR2 is FQGNSA. The ends lost 5 bases at V and 4 bases at J; junction bases unmatched: 7. The CDR3 has 15 residues. CDR3 in amino acids: CASSVLAGELYEQYF. The CDR3 DNA sequence: TGTGCCAGCAGCGTACTAGCGGGGGAGCTTTACGAGCAGTACTTC.

This rearrangement joins TRBV24-1 to TRBJ2-1; 9 nucleotides align to TRBD2. Per germline, CDR1 KGHDR and CDR2 SFDVKD. The trim removed 9 bases at V and 9 bases at J, leaving 11 bases unmatched. CDR3 length: 14 residues. CDR3 bases: TGTGCCACCGGGGGGCGGGGGGGGCCGGCTGAGCAGTTCTTC. Translation: CATGGRGGPAEQFF.

The chain joins TRBV27 to TRBJ1-4; D perhaps matches TRBD1 (6 bases). Germline values: CDR1 MNHEY, CDR2 SMNVEV (reference sequence). This CDR3 comprises 14 residues. The V end lost 3 bases, the J end lost 8 bases, and 13 bases lay between the germline ends. The CDR3 DNA sequence: TGTGCCAGCAGTTTCTCGGGGGCTGGGGAAAAACTGTTTTTT. It codes for CASSFSGAGEKLFF.

This clone was seen a handful of times. The chain joins TRBV19 to TRBJ2-1; D ambiguous. Germline values: CDR1 LNHDA, CDR2 SQIVND (reference sequence). This CDR3 has 11 residues. V was pared by 7 bases and J by 5 bases, with 6 bases between. CDR3 DNA: TGTGCCAGTAAGGACCACAATGAGCAGTTCTTC. This translates into CASKDHNEQFF.